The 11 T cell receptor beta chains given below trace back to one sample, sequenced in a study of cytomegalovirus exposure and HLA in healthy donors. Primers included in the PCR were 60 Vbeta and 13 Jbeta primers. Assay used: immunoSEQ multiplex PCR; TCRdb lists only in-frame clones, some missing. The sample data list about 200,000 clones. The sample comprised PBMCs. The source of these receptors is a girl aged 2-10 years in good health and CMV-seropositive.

The CDR3 DNA follows: TGCAGCGTTGAATCACAGGGAGAGGGCTATGGCTACACCTTC. Its protein product is CSVESQGEGYGYTF. J is TRBJ1-2 and V is TRBV29-1; possibly TRBD1 for D (6 bases). The germline V gene has CDR1 SQVTM and CDR2 ANQGSEA. The CDR3 consists of 14 residues. The V end lost 2 bases, the J end lost 4 bases, and 14 bases lay between the germline ends.

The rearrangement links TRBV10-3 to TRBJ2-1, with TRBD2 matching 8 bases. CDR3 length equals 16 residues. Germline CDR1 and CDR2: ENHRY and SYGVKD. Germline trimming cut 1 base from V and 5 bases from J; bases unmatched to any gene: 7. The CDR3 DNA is TGTGCCATCAGTGAGTTCAGCGGGAGATCTGACAATGAGCAGTTCTTC. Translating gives CAISEFSGRSDNEQFF.

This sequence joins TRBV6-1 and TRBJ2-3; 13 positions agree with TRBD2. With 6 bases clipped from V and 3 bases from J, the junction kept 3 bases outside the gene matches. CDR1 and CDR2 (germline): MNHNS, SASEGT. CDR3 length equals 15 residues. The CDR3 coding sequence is TGTGCCAGCAGCGTGGGACTAGCGGGAACAGATACGCAGTATTTT. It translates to CASSVGLAGTDTQYF.

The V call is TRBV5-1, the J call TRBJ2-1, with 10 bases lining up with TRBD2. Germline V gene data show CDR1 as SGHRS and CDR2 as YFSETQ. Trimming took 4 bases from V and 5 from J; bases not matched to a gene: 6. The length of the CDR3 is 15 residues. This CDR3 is CASSPGLAEDNEQFF. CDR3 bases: TGCGCCAGCAGCCCAGGACTAGCGGAAGACAATGAGCAGTTCTTC.

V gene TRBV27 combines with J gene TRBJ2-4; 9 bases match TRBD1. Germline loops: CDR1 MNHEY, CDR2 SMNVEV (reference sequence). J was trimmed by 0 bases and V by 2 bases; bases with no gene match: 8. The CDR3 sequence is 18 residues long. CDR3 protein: CASSLRTGGFLAKNIQYF. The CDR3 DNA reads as TGTGCCAGCAGTTTACGTACAGGGGGCTTCCTAGCCAAAAACATTCAGTACTTC.

The CDR3: CATSSGGMGGQETQYF. The CDR3 nucleotides read TGTGCCACCAGCAGCGGGGGGATGGGGGGCCAAGAGACCCAGTACTTC. V usage is TRBV15 and J usage is TRBJ2-5, with 7 bases identical to TRBD2. In germline, CDR1 is LNHNV, CDR2 YYDKDF (reference sequence). This CDR3 comprises 16 residues. Losses at the gene ends were 3 bases for V and 1 base for J; bases not matched to a gene: 8.

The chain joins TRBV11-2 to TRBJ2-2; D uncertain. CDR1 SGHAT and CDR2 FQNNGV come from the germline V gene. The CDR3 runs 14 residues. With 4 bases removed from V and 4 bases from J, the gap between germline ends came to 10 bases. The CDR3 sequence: CASSSQVGTGELFF. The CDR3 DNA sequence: TGTGCCAGCAGCTCCCAGGTTGGCACCGGGGAGCTGTTTTTT.

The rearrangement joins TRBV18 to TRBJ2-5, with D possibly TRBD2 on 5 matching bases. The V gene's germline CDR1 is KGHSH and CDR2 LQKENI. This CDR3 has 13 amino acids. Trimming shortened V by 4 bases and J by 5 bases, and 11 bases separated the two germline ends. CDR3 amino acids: CASSRKTRETQYF. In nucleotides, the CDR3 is TGTGCCAGCTCACGCAAAACTAGGGAGACCCAGTACTTC.

CDR3 in DNA: TGTGCCAGCAGCCTCTCTCAACAGGGAAGTGGCTACACCTTC. Translated: CASSLSQQGSGYTF. The chain employs TRBV6-6 and TRBJ1-2; tentative D call: TRBD1 (6 bases). The CDR3 sequence is 14 residues long. V shed 6 bases and J shed 7 bases, with 18 bases lying between them. Per germline, CDR1 MNHNY and CDR2 SVGAGI (reference sequence).

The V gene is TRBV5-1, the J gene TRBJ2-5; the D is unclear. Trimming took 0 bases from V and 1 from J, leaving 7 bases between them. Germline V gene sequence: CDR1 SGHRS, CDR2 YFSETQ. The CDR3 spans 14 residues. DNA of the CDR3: TGCGCCAGCAGCTTGGGTGGGCCCCAAGAGACCCAGTACTTC. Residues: CASSLGGPQETQYF.

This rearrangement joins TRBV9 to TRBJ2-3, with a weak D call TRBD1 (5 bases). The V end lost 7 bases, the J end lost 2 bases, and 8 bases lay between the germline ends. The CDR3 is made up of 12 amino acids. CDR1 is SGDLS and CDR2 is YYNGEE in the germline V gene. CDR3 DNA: TGTGCCAGCCAGGGTAACACAGATACGCAGTATTTT. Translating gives CASQGNTDTQYF.